What follows is one T cell receptor beta chain and its context. Its antigen is unidentified. Data came from immunoSEQ multiplex PCR; TCRdb stores just in-frame clones and leaves some out. Here the sample spans 180,000 or so clones, 92% being singletons. These data are taken from a study of T cell responses to AZD1222 COVID-19 vaccine. Trimming left V 4 bases short and J 2 bases short, with 21 bases between. Germline V CDR1 and CDR2: SNHLY, FYNNEI. The CDR3 consists of 18 residues. Study conclusions and caveats: It should be noted that donors were predominantly white British and more often female, and clonal diversity was possibly underestimated. An increase in Spike-specific TCR breadth and depth was observed after two AZD1222 doses. At 160-218 and 743-854, vaccine-associated CD4 TCRs were dominant, and they spanned spike.

The clonotype was recovered from an adult who received the AZD1222 COVID-19 vaccine. V gene TRBV2 combines with J gene TRBJ2-1; possible D gene TRBD2, 6 bases. Sequenced here: peripheral blood, sampled 28 days after the second AZD1222 dose. CDR3 bases: TGTGCCAGCAGTGGGAGGGTTGCCCCCACTAGCACCTACAATGAGCAGTTCTTC. Its translation is CASSGRVAPTSTYNEQFF.